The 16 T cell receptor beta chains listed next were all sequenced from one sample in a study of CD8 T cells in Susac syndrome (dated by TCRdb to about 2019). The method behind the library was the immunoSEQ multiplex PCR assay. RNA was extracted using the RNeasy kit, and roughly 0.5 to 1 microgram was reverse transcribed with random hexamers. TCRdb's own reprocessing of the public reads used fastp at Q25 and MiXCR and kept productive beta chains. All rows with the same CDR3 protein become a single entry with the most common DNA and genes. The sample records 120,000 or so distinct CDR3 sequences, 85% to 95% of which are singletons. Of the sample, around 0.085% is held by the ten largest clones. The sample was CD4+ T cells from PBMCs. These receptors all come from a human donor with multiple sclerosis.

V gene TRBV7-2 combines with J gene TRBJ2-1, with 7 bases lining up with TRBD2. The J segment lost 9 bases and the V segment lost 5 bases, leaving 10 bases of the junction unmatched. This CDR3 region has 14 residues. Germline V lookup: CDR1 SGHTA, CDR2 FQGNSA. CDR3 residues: CASSTPGGGSEQFF. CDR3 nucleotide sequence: TGTGCCAGCAGCACGCCTGGCGGGGGTTCTGAGCAGTTCTTC.

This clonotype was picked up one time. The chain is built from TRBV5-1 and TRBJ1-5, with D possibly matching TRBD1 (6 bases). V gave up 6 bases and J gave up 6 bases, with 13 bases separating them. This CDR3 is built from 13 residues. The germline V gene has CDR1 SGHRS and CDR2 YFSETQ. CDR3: CASNHRVVQPQHF. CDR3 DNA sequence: TGCGCCAGCAACCACAGGGTGGTTCAGCCCCAGCATTTT.

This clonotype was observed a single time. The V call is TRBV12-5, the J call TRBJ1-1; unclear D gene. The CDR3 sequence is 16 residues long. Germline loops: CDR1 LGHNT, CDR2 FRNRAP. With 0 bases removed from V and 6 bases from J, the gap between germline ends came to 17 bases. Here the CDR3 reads CASGLVLERRVAEAFF. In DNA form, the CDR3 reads TGTGCTAGTGGTTTGGTACTGGAGCGAAGGGTGGCTGAAGCTTTCTTT.

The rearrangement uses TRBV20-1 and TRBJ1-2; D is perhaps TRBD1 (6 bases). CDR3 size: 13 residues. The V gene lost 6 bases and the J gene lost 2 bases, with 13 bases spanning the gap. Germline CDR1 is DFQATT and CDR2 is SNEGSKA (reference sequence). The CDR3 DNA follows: TGCAGTGCCAGAAGGGACACGAACTATGGCTACACCTTC. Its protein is CSARRDTNYGYTF.

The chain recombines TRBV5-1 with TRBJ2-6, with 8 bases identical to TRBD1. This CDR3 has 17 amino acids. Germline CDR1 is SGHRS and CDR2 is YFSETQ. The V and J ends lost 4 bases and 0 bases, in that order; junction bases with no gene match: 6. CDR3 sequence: CASSPGQVFSGANVLTF. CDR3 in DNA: TGCGCCAGCAGCCCGGGACAGGTTTTCTCTGGGGCCAACGTCCTGACTTTC.

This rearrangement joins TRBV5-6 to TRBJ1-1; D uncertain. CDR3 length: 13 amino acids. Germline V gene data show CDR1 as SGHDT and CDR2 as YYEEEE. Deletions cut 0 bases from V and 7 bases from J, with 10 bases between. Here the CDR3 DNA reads TGTGCCAGCAGCTTGGGGCTTAACGGTGAAGCTTTCTTT. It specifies CASSLGLNGEAFF. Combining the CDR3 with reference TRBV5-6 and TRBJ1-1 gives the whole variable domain DAGVTQSPTHLIKTRGQQVTLRCSPKSGHDTVSWYQQALGQGPQFIFQYYEEEERQRGNFPDRFSGHQFPNYSSELNVNALLLGDSALYLCASSLGLNGEAFFGQGTRLTVV.

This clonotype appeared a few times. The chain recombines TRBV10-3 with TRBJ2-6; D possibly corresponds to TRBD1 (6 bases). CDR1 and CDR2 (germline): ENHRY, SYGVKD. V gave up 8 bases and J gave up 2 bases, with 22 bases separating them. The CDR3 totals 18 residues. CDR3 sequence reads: CAIGDQGKHAPGANVLTF. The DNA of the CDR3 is TGTGCCATCGGGGATCAGGGGAAGCACGCTCCTGGGGCCAACGTCCTGACTTTC.

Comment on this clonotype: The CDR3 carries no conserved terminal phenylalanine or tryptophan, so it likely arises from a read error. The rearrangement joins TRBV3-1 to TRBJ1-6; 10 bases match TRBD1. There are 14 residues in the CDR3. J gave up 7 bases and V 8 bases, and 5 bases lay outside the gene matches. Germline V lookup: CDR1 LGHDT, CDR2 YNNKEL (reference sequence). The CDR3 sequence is CASGGGQGNSPLHL. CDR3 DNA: TGTGCCAGCGGCGGGGGACAGGGGAATTCACCCCTCCACCTT.

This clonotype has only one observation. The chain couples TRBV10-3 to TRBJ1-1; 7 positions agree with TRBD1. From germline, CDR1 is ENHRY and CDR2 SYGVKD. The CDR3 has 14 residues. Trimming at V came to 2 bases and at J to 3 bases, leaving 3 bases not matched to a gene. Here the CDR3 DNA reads TGTGCCATCAGTGAGGCCGACAGGGACACTGAAGCTTTCTTT. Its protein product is CAISEADRDTEAFF.

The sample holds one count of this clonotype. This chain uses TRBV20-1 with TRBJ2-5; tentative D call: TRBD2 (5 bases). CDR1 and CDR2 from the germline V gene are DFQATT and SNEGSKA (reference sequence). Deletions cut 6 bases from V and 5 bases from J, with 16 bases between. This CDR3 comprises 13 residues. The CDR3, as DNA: TGCAGTGCCACTTACCCGACGGGGGAGACCCAGTACTTC. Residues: CSATYPTGETQYF.

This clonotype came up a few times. The CDR3 nucleotides read TGCGCCAGCAGCCAACAATGGGAGACCCAGTACTTC. Protein sequence: CASSQQWETQYF. The J gene is TRBJ2-5, the V gene TRBV5-1; D is unresolved. CDR1 is SGHRS, CDR2 YFSETQ, per germline. Trimming cost V 4 bases and J 5 bases, with 9 bases left between them. This CDR3 comprises 12 residues.

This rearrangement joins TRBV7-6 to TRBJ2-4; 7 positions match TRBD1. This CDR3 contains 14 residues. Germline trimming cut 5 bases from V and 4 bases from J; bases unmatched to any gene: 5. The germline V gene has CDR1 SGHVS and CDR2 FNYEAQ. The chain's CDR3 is CASSPRQGKNIQYF. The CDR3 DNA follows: TGTGCCAGCAGCCCTAGACAGGGTAAAAACATTCAGTACTTC.

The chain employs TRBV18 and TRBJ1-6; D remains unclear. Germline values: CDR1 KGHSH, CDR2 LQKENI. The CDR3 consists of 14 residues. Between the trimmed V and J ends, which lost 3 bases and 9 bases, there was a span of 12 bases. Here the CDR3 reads CASSPVQDGSPLHF. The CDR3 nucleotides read TGTGCCAGCTCACCGGTGCAGGATGGTTCACCCCTCCACTTT.

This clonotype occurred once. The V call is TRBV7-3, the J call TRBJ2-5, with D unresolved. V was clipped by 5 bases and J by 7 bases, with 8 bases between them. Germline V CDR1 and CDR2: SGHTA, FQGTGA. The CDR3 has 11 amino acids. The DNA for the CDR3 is TGTGCCAGCAGCCTCCTCGGGACCCAGTACTTC. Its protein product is CASSLLGTQYF.

CDR3 sequence reads: CASSSQGTSTDTQYF. CDR3 bases: TGTGCCAGCAGCTCGCAGGGCACCAGCACAGATACGCAGTATTTT. The chain employs TRBV7-9 and TRBJ2-3; tentative D call: TRBD1 (5 bases). The length of the CDR3 is 15 residues. Germline V CDR1 and CDR2: SEHNR, FQNEAQ (reference sequence). V was cut by 4 bases and J by 0 bases, with 11 bases left in between.

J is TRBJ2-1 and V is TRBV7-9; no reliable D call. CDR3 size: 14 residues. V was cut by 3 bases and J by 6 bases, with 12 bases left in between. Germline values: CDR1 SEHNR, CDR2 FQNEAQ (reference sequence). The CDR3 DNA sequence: TGTGCCAGCAGCTTTGGCCTGCTGGGCAATGAGCAGTTCTTC. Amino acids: CASSFGLLGNEQFF.